This T cell receptor (beta chain) was captured by sequencing in a study of CD8+CD57+ T cells in acquired aplastic anemia. TCR beta VDJ and CDR3 profiles were obtained from a genomic DNA template. TCRdb itself ran the reads through MiXCR, one entry per CDR3 protein. This sample carries 350,000 to 450,000 distinct CDR3 sequences, 55% to 70% of them seen once, and the ten largest clones take more than 3.5%. The CDR3 spans 13 residues. The germline V gene encodes CDR1 SGHRS and CDR2 YFSETQ. Trimming shortened V by 2 bases and J by 10 bases, and 15 bases separated the two germline ends. V gene TRBV5-1 combines with J gene TRBJ1-1; D remains unclear. The sequence derives from a human donor in good health, serving as a control. Sequenced: sorted CD4+, CD8+, or CD8+CD57+ T cells (not recorded which) from PBMCs. In DNA form, the CDR3 reads TGCGCCAGCAGCTTCGGCGGAGACAATTCAGCTTTCTTT. Protein: CASSFGGDNSAFF.